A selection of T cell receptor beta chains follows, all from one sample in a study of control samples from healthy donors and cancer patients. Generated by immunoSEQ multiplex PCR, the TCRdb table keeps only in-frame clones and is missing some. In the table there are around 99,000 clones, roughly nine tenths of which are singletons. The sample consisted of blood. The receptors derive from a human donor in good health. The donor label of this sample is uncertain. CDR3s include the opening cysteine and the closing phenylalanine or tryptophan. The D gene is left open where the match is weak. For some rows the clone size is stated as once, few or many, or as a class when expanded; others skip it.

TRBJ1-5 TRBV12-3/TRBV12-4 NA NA TGTGCCAGCAGTCCAGGGGTGGATCAGCCCCAGCATTTT CASSPGVDQPQHF
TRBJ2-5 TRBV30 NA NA TGTGCCTGGAGTGTCAAGGGGCTCCAAGAGACCCAGTACTTC CAWSVKGLQETQYF
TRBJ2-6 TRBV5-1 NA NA TGCGCCAGCAAAGGTGGGGCCAACGTCCTGACTTTC CASKGGANVLTF
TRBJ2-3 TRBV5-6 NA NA TGTGCCAGCAGTGGGAGGACAGGAACGGATACGCAGTATTTT CASSGRTGTDTQYF
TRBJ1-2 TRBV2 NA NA TGTGCCAGCAGCCTTGACGGAAAGAACTATGGCTACACCTTC CASSLDGKNYGYTF
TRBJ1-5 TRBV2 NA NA TGTGCCAGCAGCGGGGAGAGGACGAATCAGCCCCAGCATTTT CASSGERTNQPQHF
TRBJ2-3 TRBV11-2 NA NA TGTGCCAGCAGCTTACGGGACAGCACAGATACGCAGTATTTT CASSLRDSTDTQYF
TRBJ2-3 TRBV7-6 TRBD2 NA TGTGCCAGCAGCATAACTAGCGGGGGAATCACAGATACGCAGTATTTT CASSITSGGITDTQYF
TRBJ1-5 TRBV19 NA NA TGTGCCAGTAGCCGAGGGGTGTTGGGGCCCCAGCATTTT CASSRGVLGPQHF
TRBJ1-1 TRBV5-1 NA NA TGCGCCAGCAGCTTGGACGGTGGGCGGCTGGCGGCTGAAGCTTTCTTT CASSLDGGRLAAEAFF
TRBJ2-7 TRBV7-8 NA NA TGTGCCAGCAGCTCCCATTACGAGCAGTACTTC CASSSHYEQYF
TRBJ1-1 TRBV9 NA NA TGTGCCAGCAGCGTAAGGCAAAACACTGAAGCTTTCTTT CASSVRQNTEAFF
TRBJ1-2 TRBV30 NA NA TGTGCCTGGAGTGCTAGGCGCGGGGATTCGCGGGGCTACACCTTC CAWSARRGDSRGYTF
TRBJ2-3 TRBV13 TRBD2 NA TGTGCCAGCGGGACCGGGACTAGCGACAAGTATTTT CASGTGTSDKYF
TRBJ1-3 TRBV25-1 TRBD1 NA TGTGCCAGCCATACAGGGGAATCAATGGGAAGAAACACCATATATTTT CASHTGESMGRNTIYF
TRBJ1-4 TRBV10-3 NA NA TGTGCCATCAGTGAGTCGTTGGGGAAGAGTGAAAAACTGTTTTTT CAISESLGKSEKLFF
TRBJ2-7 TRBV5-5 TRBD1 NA TGTGCCAGCAGCGGGACAGGGTCCTACGAGCAGTACTTC CASSGTGSYEQYF
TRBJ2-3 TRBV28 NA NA TGTGCCAGCCTGCAGGGGAATACGCAGTATTTT CASLQGNTQYF
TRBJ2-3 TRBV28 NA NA TGTGCCAGCAGATGGGGAGGAGATACGCAGTATTTT CASRWGGDTQYF
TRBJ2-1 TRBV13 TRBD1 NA TGTGCCAGCAGCTTAGGGGACAGGGTCTACAATGAGCAGTTCTTC CASSLGDRVYNEQFF
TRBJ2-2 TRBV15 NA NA TGTGCCACCAGCAGAGGGTCGTTTGGTAGCCGTTATTTTAACACCGGGGAGCTGTTTTTT CATSRGSFGSRYFNTGELFF
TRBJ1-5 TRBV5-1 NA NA TGCGCCAGCAGCTTGGCCCCCGACGGCAGGGGCAATCAGCCCCAGCATTTT CASSLAPDGRGNQPQHF
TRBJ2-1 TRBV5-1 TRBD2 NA TGCGCCAGCAGCCGGCCTAGCGGGGGGAACAATGAGCAGTTCTTC CASSRPSGGNNEQFF
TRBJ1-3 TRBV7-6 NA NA TGTGCCAGCAGCTTAGTGTCTGGGGCTGGAAACACCATATATTTT CASSLVSGAGNTIYF
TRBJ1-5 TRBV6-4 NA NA TGTGCCAGCAGTGCTGATAGCAATCAGCCCCAGCATTTT CASSADSNQPQHF
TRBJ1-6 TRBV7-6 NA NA TGTGCCAGCAGCATCGAGTGGGGAGGTAATTCACCCCTCCACTTT CASSIEWGGNSPLHF
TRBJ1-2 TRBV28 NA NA TGTGCCAGCAGCCTCGGGGGGGGAACTAACTATGGCTACACCTTC CASSLGGGTNYGYTF
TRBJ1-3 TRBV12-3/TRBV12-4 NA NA TGTGCCAGCAGTAACGGAAACACCATATATTTT CASSNGNTIYF
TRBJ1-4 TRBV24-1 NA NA TGTGCCACCTCCCTCCCCGACAGGCCCGCTAATGAAAAACTGTTTTTT CATSLPDRPANEKLFF
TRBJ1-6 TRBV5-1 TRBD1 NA TGCGCCAGCAGCTTCACTACAGGGGGAACTGCTAATTCACCCCTCCACTTT CASSFTTGGTANSPLHF
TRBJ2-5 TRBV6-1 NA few TGTGCCAGCAGTGAAGCGGGGCAGCGGGTTGGGGAGACCCAGTACTTC CASSEAGQRVGETQYF
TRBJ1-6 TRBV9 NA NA TGTGCCAGCAGCGTAGAAGCGGGGATAGGATCACCCCTCCACTTT CASSVEAGIGSPLHF
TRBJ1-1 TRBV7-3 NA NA TGTGCCAGCAGCTTAACGGGGGGGTCTCGGACTGAAGCTTTCTTT CASSLTGGSRTEAFF